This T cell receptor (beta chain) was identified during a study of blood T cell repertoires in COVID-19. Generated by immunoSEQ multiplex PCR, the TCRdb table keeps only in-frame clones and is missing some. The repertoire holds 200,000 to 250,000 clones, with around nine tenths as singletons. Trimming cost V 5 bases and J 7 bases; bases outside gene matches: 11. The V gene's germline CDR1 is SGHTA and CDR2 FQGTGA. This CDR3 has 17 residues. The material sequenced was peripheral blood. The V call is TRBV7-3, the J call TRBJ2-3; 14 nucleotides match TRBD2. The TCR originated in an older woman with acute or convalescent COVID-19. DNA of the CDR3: TGTGCCAGCAGCCCCGCTCCAGGGACTAGCGGGGGAAATACGCAGTATTTT. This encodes CASSPAPGTSGGNTQYF.